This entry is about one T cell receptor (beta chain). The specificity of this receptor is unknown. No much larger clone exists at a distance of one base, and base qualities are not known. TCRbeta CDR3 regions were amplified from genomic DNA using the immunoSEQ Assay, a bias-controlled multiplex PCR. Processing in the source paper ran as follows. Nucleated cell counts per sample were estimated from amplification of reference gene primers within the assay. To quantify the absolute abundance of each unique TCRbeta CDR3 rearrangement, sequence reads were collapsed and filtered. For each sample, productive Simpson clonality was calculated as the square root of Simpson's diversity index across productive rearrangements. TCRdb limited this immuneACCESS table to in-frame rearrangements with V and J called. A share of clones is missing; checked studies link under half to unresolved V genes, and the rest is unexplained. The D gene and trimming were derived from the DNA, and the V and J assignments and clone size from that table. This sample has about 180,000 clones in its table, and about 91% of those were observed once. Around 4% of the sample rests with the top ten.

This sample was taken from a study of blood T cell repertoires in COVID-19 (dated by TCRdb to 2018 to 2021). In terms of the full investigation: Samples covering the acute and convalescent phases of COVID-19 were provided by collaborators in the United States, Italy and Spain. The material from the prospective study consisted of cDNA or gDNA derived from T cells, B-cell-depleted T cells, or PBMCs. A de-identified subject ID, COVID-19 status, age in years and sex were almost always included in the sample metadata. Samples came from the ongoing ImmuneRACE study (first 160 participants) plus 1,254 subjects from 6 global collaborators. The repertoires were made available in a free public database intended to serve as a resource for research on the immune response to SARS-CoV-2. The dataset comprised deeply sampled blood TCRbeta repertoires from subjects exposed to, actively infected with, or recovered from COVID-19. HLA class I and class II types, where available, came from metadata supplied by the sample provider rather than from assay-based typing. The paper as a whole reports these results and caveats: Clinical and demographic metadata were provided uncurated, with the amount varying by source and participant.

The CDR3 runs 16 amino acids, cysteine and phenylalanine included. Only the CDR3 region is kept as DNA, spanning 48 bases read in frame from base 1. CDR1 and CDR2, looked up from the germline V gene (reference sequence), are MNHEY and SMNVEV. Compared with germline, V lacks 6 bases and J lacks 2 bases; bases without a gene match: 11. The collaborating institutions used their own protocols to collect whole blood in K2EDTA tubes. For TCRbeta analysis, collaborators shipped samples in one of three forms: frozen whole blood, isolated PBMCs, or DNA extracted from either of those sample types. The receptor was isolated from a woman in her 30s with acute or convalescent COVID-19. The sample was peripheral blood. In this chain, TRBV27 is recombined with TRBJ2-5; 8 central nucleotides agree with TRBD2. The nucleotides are TGTGCCAGCAGAGTCGGGGGGGCGGCCACACAAGAGACCCAGTACTTC. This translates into CASRVGGAATQETQYF.